A single sample is the source of the 9 T cell receptor beta chains below, sequenced in a study of beta chain features in type 1 diabetes. Every isolated RNA sample was fully reverse transcribed, so sequencing captured expressed TCRB transcripts. Repertoires were generated with immunoSEQ multiplex PCR, while TCRdb's copy carries only in-frame clones and drops some. The table shows 900,000 or so clones, with around a sixth occurring only once. The sample was naive CD4+ T cells from blood. The source of these receptors is a woman aged 18-30 years in good health.

V usage is TRBV27 and J usage is TRBJ1-5; D is unclear. The V end lost 5 bases, the J end lost 7 bases, and 12 bases lay between the germline ends. The CDR3 consists of 13 residues. The germline gives CDR1 MNHEY, CDR2 SMNVEV (reference sequence). The CDR3 DNA reads as TGTGCCAGCAGTCCGCATTCGTTCCAGCCCCAGCATTTT. Amino acid sequence: CASSPHSFQPQHF.

This clone was counted between two and nine times. The chain carries TRBV15 and TRBJ2-5; D gene unclear. Germline CDR1 and CDR2: LNHNV and YYDKDF (reference sequence). CDR3 length equals 11 residues. Trimming stripped 6 bases from V and 4 bases from J, with 6 bases between. CDR3 nucleotide sequence: TGTGCCACCAGTGTGTTAGAGACCCAGTACTTC. It specifies CATSVLETQYF.

The genes are TRBV7-3 and TRBJ2-3, with 7 bases matching TRBD1. J was trimmed by 2 bases and V by 7 bases; bases with no gene match: 9. Germline V gives CDR1 SGHTA, CDR2 FQGTGA. The CDR3 totals 15 residues. This chain's CDR3 is CASTKQGSYTDTQYF. The CDR3 nucleotides are TGTGCCAGCACCAAACAGGGGTCGTACACAGATACGCAGTATTTT.

This clone showed up just a few times. This sample also contains other DNA sequences that code for the same CDR3. The chain couples TRBV15 to TRBJ2-5; D ambiguous. CDR3 size: 13 residues. Per the germline V gene, CDR1 is LNHNV and CDR2 is YYDKDF (reference sequence). Trimming shortened V by 0 bases and J by 4 bases, and 6 bases separated the two germline ends. CDR3 residues: CATSRDLLETQYF. The CDR3 coding sequence is TGTGCCACCAGCAGAGATCTTCTAGAGACCCAGTACTTC.

The rearrangement joins TRBV28 to TRBJ1-5; D remains unclear. The V end was cut by 7 bases, the J end by 5 bases, with 12 bases between. Germline CDR1 MDHEN, CDR2 SYDVKM. This CDR3 has 13 amino acids. CDR3 sequence reads: CASIMSAYQPQHF. The DNA of the CDR3 is TGTGCCAGCATAATGTCAGCTTATCAGCCCCAGCATTTT. Supplemented by reference TRBV28 and TRBJ1-5, the full variable domain reads DVKVTQSSRYLVKRTGEKVFLECVQDMDHENMFWYRQDPGLGLRLIYFSYDVKMKEKGDIPEGYSVSREKKERFSLILESASTNQTSMYLCASIMSAYQPQHFGDGTRLSIL.

The chain joins TRBV29-1 to TRBJ1-3; 7 bases agree with TRBD1. Germline V gives CDR1 SQVTM, CDR2 ANQGSEA. The CDR3 is 13 residues long. The V segment lost 6 bases and the J segment 2 bases; nucleotides outside the gene matches: 4. CDR3: CSVAGTAGNTIYF. The CDR3, as DNA: TGCAGCGTCGCTGGGACAGCTGGAAACACCATATATTTT.

This clone was counted a few times. The rearrangement joins TRBV28 to TRBJ2-1; TRBD1 is a possible D gene (7 bases). V lost 6 bases to trimming and J lost 8 bases, with 17 bases between them. This CDR3 contains 14 residues. The germline V gene has CDR1 MDHEN and CDR2 SYDVKM. For the CDR3, the DNA is TGTGCCAGCAGACTACAGGGGAGGAACGATGAGCAGTTCTTC. Its translation is CASRLQGRNDEQFF. Supplemented by reference TRBV28 and TRBJ2-1, the full variable domain reads DVKVTQSSRYLVKRTGEKVFLECVQDMDHENMFWYRQDPGLGLRLIYFSYDVKMKEKGDIPEGYSVSREKKERFSLILESASTNQTSMYLCASRLQGRNDEQFFGPGTRLTVL.

This clone was seen a few times. The V gene is TRBV9, the J gene TRBJ2-2; unclear D gene. V was cut by 1 base and J by 8 bases, with 15 bases left in between. The CDR3 length is 15 residues. CDR1 is SGDLS and CDR2 is YYNGEE in the germline V gene. The CDR3 region is CASSVLVGGPGELFF. In nucleotides, the CDR3 is TGTGCCAGCAGCGTACTAGTAGGTGGCCCTGGGGAGCTGTTTTTT. The full variable domain, completed using reference TRBV9 and TRBJ2-2, is DSGVTQTPKHLITATGQRVTLRCSPRSGDLSVYWYQQSLDQGLQFLIQYYNGEERAKGNILERFSAQQFPDLHSELNLSSLELGDSALYFCASSVLVGGPGELFFGEGSRLTVL.

This chain uses TRBV7-2 with TRBJ2-3, with a weak D call TRBD2 (6 bases). The CDR3 covers 14 residues. V was trimmed by 5 bases and J by 1 base, leaving 10 bases between them. Looked up from germline, CDR1 is SGHTA and CDR2 is FQGNSA. The CDR3 protein is CASSATRRTDTQYF. CDR3 in DNA: TGTGCCAGCAGCGCGACTAGACGCACAGATACGCAGTATTTT.